These 5 T cell receptor beta chains came from one sample sequenced in a study of blood T cell repertoires in COVID-19. TCRdb's table, derived via immunoSEQ multiplex PCR, lists solely in-frame clones and lacks some. The sample has hundreds of thousands of clones; 85% to 90% are singletons. Sequencing was done on a sample of peripheral blood. The receptor source for this set is a man of 80 years or more with acute or convalescent COVID-19.

The gene calls are TRBV12-3 or TRBV12-4 and TRBJ2-1, with D perhaps TRBD2 (5 bases). V was clipped by 6 bases and J by 5 bases, with 11 bases between them. CDR3 size: 13 residues. The chain's CDR3 is CASSRGEDNEQFF. The CDR3 bases are TGTGCCAGCAGCCGGGGAGAAGACAATGAGCAGTTCTTC.

The chain recombines TRBV3-1 (or the pseudogene TRBV3-2) with TRBJ2-1, with TRBD2 matching 13 bases. The CDR3 consists of 16 residues. Germline-derived CDR1 and CDR2 are LGHDT and YNNKEL (reference sequence). V was clipped by 1 base and J by 9 bases; unmatched bases: 6. This chain's CDR3 is CASSQVVLAGGGEQFF. The CDR3 DNA reads as TGTGCCAGCAGCCAAGTTGTACTAGCGGGAGGGGGTGAGCAGTTCTTC.

V gene TRBV7-6 combines with J gene TRBJ2-1; 12 bases align to TRBD2. V dropped 5 bases and J dropped 9; count of bases not matched to a gene: 8. CDR1 is SGHVS, CDR2 FNYEAQ, per germline. CDR3 length: 15 residues. The CDR3 spells CASSPRLAGVVEQFF. The CDR3 DNA reads TGTGCCAGCAGCCCGAGACTAGCGGGAGTGGTTGAGCAGTTCTTC. The full variable domain, completed using reference TRBV7-6 and TRBJ2-1, is GAGVSQSPRYKVTKRGQDVALRCDPISGHVSLYWYRQALGQGPEFLTYFNYEAQQDKSGLPNDRFSAERPEGSISTLTIQRTEQRDSAMYRCASSPRLAGVVEQFFGPGTRLTVL.

V and J are TRBV25-1 and TRBJ2-3; D possibly corresponds to TRBD2 (6 bases). CDR3 length equals 12 residues. Germline V gene data show CDR1 as MGHDK and CDR2 as SYGVNS. Trimming took off 10 bases at V and 8 bases at J, with 16 bases between the two ends. CDR3 nucleotides: TGTGCCAACCCCCCCGGAGCGGGTACGCAGTATTTT. As protein: CANPPGAGTQYF.

This sequence joins TRBV28 and TRBJ2-7; TRBD1 aligns across 10 bases. CDR3 length equals 16 residues. Per germline, CDR1 MDHEN and CDR2 SYDVKM. V trimming: 5 bases; J trimming: 2 bases; junction bases outside the gene matches: 9. The CDR3 coding sequence is TGTGCCAGCAGTCCTCGGAGACAGGGGGCAGCCTACGAGCAGTACTTC. Protein product: CASSPRRQGAAYEQYF.